A selection of T cell receptor beta chains follows, all from one sample in a study of blood T cell repertoires in COVID-19. Only in-frame clones appear in the TCRdb table, and some are missing; sequencing was by immunoSEQ multiplex PCR. Counted here are some 150,000 clones, around 87% occurring once; the ten biggest clones make up 8.5% to 9.5%. The source material was peripheral blood. Every receptor here comes from a woman aged 45-65 years with active or convalescent COVID-19. Both conserved end residues are part of each CDR3. The order of the fields is V gene, clone size, D gene, J gene, CDR3 DNA, CDR3 protein. D genes are given only for firm matches. Clone size is not always given. Where it is, it says once, few, many or a class for expanded clones.

V gene: TRBV19
clone size: .
D gene: .
J gene: TRBJ2-3
CDR3 DNA: TGTGCCAGTAGTACAACTAGCACAGATACGCAGTATTTT
CDR3 protein: CASSTTSTDTQYF

V gene: TRBV6-2/TRBV6-3
clone size: few
D gene: TRBD2
J gene: TRBJ2-7
CDR3 DNA: TGTGCCAGCAGTTACGTGGCTAGCGGGGACGAGCAGTACTTC
CDR3 protein: CASSYVASGDEQYF

V gene: TRBV30
clone size: .
D gene: TRBD1
J gene: TRBJ1-6
CDR3 DNA: TGTGCCTGGAGTCTCTTCGGGACAGGAGGGAATTCACCCCTCCACTTT
CDR3 protein: CAWSLFGTGGNSPLHF

V gene: TRBV13
clone size: once
D gene: TRBD1
J gene: TRBJ1-6
CDR3 DNA: TGTGCCAGCAGTCCATCCGGGACAGGGTATTCACCCCTCCACTTT
CDR3 protein: CASSPSGTGYSPLHF

V gene: TRBV19
clone size: .
D gene: TRBD1
J gene: TRBJ1-1
CDR3 DNA: TGTGCCAGTAGGCGGACAGGGGCTATGAACACTGAAGCTTTCTTT
CDR3 protein: CASRRTGAMNTEAFF

V gene: TRBV7-8
clone size: .
D gene: TRBD1
J gene: TRBJ2-7
CDR3 DNA: TGTGCCAGCAGCTGGGGACAGGGATACGAGCAGTACTTC
CDR3 protein: CASSWGQGYEQYF

V gene: TRBV9
clone size: .
D gene: .
J gene: TRBJ1-4
CDR3 DNA: TGTGCCAGCAGCGTAGCCGGGGGAACCTTAAGAAGAGGGGATGAAAAACTGTTTTTT
CDR3 protein: CASSVAGGTLRRGDEKLFF

V gene: TRBV19
clone size: .
D gene: .
J gene: TRBJ1-3
CDR3 DNA: TGTGCCAGTAGTATGACCCGGGGGTACTCTGGAAACACCATATATTTT
CDR3 protein: CASSMTRGYSGNTIYF

V gene: TRBV12-3/TRBV12-4
clone size: .
D gene: .
J gene: TRBJ2-5
CDR3 DNA: TGTGCCAGCAGTTTGGGCGTTGCGACCCAGTACTTC
CDR3 protein: CASSLGVATQYF

V gene: TRBV3-1/TRBV3-2
clone size: .
D gene: .
J gene: TRBJ1-1
CDR3 DNA: TGTGCCAGCAGCCAAGATTTTCAGGCTTTCTTT
CDR3 protein: CASSQDFQAFF

V gene: TRBV28
clone size: .
D gene: TRBD1
J gene: TRBJ1-2
CDR3 DNA: TGTGCCAGCAGTTGGACAGGTGGGGCTTATGGCTACACCTTC
CDR3 protein: CASSWTGGAYGYTF

V gene: TRBV7-3
clone size: once
D gene: TRBD1
J gene: TRBJ1-3
CDR3 DNA: TGTGCCAGCAGCTCAGGACAGGGGACTGGAAACACCATATATTTT
CDR3 protein: CASSSGQGTGNTIYF

V gene: TRBV6-2/TRBV6-3
clone size: .
D gene: TRBD2
J gene: TRBJ2-2
CDR3 DNA: TGTGCCAGCAGTTGGACTAGCGGGAGTGCGGAGCTGTTTTTT
CDR3 protein: CASSWTSGSAELFF

V gene: TRBV19
clone size: .
D gene: TRBD1
J gene: TRBJ1-1
CDR3 DNA: TGTGCCAGTAGCCGAGGGGGACAGATGAACACTGAAGCTTTCTTT
CDR3 protein: CASSRGGQMNTEAFF

V gene: TRBV19
clone size: .
D gene: .
J gene: TRBJ1-2
CDR3 DNA: TGTGCCAGTACGGATTATGCGGTCCCCATTAACTATGGCTACACCTTC
CDR3 protein: CASTDYAVPINYGYTF

V gene: TRBV28
clone size: once
D gene: TRBD1
J gene: TRBJ1-2
CDR3 DNA: TGTGCCAGCAACCCGGGACAGGTCCATGGCTACACCTTC
CDR3 protein: CASNPGQVHGYTF

V gene: TRBV27
clone size: once
D gene: .
J gene: TRBJ1-1
CDR3 DNA: TGTGCCAGCAGTTTATTTTGGGCCTCTGGGACTTCGAACACTGAAGCTTTCTTT
CDR3 protein: CASSLFWASGTSNTEAFF

V gene: TRBV30
clone size: .
D gene: TRBD2
J gene: TRBJ2-1
CDR3 DNA: TGTGCCTCGGGACTAGCGGCCTACAATGAGCAGTTCTTC
CDR3 protein: CASGLAAYNEQFF

V gene: TRBV14
clone size: .
D gene: .
J gene: TRBJ2-7
CDR3 DNA: TGTGCCAGCAGGCCAAGACAGGTGGGCGAGCAGTACTTC
CDR3 protein: CASRPRQVGEQYF

V gene: TRBV11-2
clone size: .
D gene: TRBD2
J gene: TRBJ2-5
CDR3 DNA: TGTGCCAGCAGCTTAGAACGACTAGCGGGAGTAGAGACCCAGTACTTC
CDR3 protein: CASSLERLAGVETQYF

V gene: TRBV5-6
clone size: .
D gene: TRBD1
J gene: TRBJ1-5
CDR3 DNA: TGTGCCAGCAGCCTCCGGACAGGGAAGAGCAATCAGCCCCAGCATTTT
CDR3 protein: CASSLRTGKSNQPQHF

V gene: TRBV6-5
clone size: .
D gene: TRBD1
J gene: TRBJ1-1
CDR3 DNA: TGTGCCAGCAGTTACGGGCCAGGGGGATTGAACACTGAAGCTTTCTTT
CDR3 protein: CASSYGPGGLNTEAFF

V gene: TRBV6-5
clone size: .
D gene: TRBD1
J gene: TRBJ1-1
CDR3 DNA: TGTGCCAGCAGCCGCGGGACAGCGCTAAACACTGAAGCTTTCTTT
CDR3 protein: CASSRGTALNTEAFF

V gene: TRBV19
clone size: .
D gene: TRBD1
J gene: TRBJ2-7
CDR3 DNA: TGTGCCAGTAGTACACAGGGGGGCGAGCAGTACTTC
CDR3 protein: CASSTQGGEQYF

V gene: TRBV5-1
clone size: few
D gene: .
J gene: TRBJ2-7
CDR3 DNA: TGCGCCAGCAGCTTGATGGGGGGCGAGCAGTACTTC
CDR3 protein: CASSLMGGEQYF

V gene: TRBV13
clone size: .
D gene: .
J gene: TRBJ2-7
CDR3 DNA: TGTGCCAGCAGCCGCGGTGGGGCCTCCTACGAGCAGTACTTC
CDR3 protein: CASSRGGASYEQYF

V gene: TRBV6-5
clone size: .
D gene: .
J gene: TRBJ1-2
CDR3 DNA: TGTGCCAGCAGTTACACCACGGGAGGCGACTATGGCTACACCTTC
CDR3 protein: CASSYTTGGDYGYTF

V gene: TRBV6-6
clone size: .
D gene: .
J gene: TRBJ2-3
CDR3 DNA: TGTGCCAGCAGACCCCACAGGGTACTCACGACAGATACGCAGTATTTT
CDR3 protein: CASRPHRVLTTDTQYF

V gene: TRBV7-4
clone size: .
D gene: .
J gene: TRBJ2-6
CDR3 DNA: TGTGCCAGCGACCCTAAGAAGACAGCCTCTGGGGCCAACGTCCTGACTTTC
CDR3 protein: CASDPKKTASGANVLTF

V gene: TRBV30
clone size: .
D gene: TRBD2
J gene: TRBJ2-3
CDR3 DNA: TGTGCCTGGGAAAGCGGGAGAGAAACGCAGTATTTT
CDR3 protein: CAWESGRETQYF

V gene: TRBV7-8
clone size: .
D gene: TRBD1
J gene: TRBJ1-1
CDR3 DNA: TGTGCCAGCAGCTCCACCCCCTCGACAGGGTACACTGAAGCTTTCTTT
CDR3 protein: CASSSTPSTGYTEAFF

V gene: TRBV12-5
clone size: .
D gene: .
J gene: TRBJ1-1
CDR3 DNA: TGTGCTAGTGGTTTGGGCACAGGGTTCAGCGCTTTCTTT
CDR3 protein: CASGLGTGFSAFF

V gene: TRBV27
clone size: .
D gene: .
J gene: TRBJ1-5
CDR3 DNA: TGTGCCAGCAGTTCGCAGAATAGCAATCAGCCCCAGCATTTT
CDR3 protein: CASSSQNSNQPQHF

V gene: TRBV27
clone size: .
D gene: TRBD1
J gene: TRBJ2-7
CDR3 DNA: TGTGCCAGCAGCCGGGGACAGGGTGAGACCTACGAGCAGTACTTC
CDR3 protein: CASSRGQGETYEQYF

V gene: TRBV18
clone size: .
D gene: TRBD1
J gene: TRBJ1-1
CDR3 DNA: TGTGCCAGCTCACAGGACAGGGATACTGAAGCTTTCTTT
CDR3 protein: CASSQDRDTEAFF

V gene: TRBV12-5
clone size: .
D gene: TRBD1
J gene: TRBJ1-2
CDR3 DNA: TGTGCTAGTGGGACAGGGCTTACTAATGGCTACACCTTC
CDR3 protein: CASGTGLTNGYTF

V gene: TRBV29-1
clone size: .
D gene: .
J gene: TRBJ1-4
CDR3 DNA: TGCAGCGTTGAAGAACAGCTTAATGAAAAACTGTTTTTT
CDR3 protein: CSVEEQLNEKLFF

V gene: TRBV30
clone size: .
D gene: .
J gene: TRBJ1-1
CDR3 DNA: TGTGCCTGGGACGACAGGCGGGCTAAAGCTTTCTTT
CDR3 protein: CAWDDRRAKAFF

V gene: TRBV6-6
clone size: few
D gene: TRBD1
J gene: TRBJ1-5
CDR3 DNA: TGTGCCAGCAGTCGGGACAGAAACAATCAGCCCCAGCATTTT
CDR3 protein: CASSRDRNNQPQHF

V gene: TRBV7-9
clone size: .
D gene: TRBD1
J gene: TRBJ2-1
CDR3 DNA: TGTGCCAGCAGCTTAGTTTGGGACAGGGGGGATGAGCAGTTCTTC
CDR3 protein: CASSLVWDRGDEQFF

V gene: TRBV3-1/TRBV3-2
clone size: .
D gene: .
J gene: TRBJ1-2
CDR3 DNA: TGTGCCAGCAGCTTACCCGGGGGGGGCTACACCTTC
CDR3 protein: CASSLPGGGYTF

V gene: TRBV27
clone size: .
D gene: .
J gene: TRBJ1-2
CDR3 DNA: TGTGCCAGCAGTGCATCCGGAGCCAGGACAGACTATGGCTACACCTTC
CDR3 protein: CASSASGARTDYGYTF

V gene: TRBV7-3
clone size: .
D gene: TRBD1
J gene: TRBJ1-5
CDR3 DNA: TGTGCCAGCAGCCGGGACAGTAATCAGCCCCAGCATTTT
CDR3 protein: CASSRDSNQPQHF

V gene: TRBV10-2
clone size: .
D gene: TRBD1
J gene: TRBJ2-7
CDR3 DNA: TGCGCCAGCAGGAAGGACAGGGGTTTTAACGAGCAGTACTTC
CDR3 protein: CASRKDRGFNEQYF

V gene: TRBV19
clone size: .
D gene: .
J gene: TRBJ1-3
CDR3 DNA: TGTGCCAGTCCAGGGGTAACTGGAAACACCATATATTTT
CDR3 protein: CASPGVTGNTIYF

V gene: TRBV5-6
clone size: .
D gene: TRBD2
J gene: TRBJ2-2
CDR3 DNA: TGTGCCAGCAGCTCCGAGCGGGGGGGCCGCCGGGAGCTGTTTTTT
CDR3 protein: CASSSERGGRRELFF